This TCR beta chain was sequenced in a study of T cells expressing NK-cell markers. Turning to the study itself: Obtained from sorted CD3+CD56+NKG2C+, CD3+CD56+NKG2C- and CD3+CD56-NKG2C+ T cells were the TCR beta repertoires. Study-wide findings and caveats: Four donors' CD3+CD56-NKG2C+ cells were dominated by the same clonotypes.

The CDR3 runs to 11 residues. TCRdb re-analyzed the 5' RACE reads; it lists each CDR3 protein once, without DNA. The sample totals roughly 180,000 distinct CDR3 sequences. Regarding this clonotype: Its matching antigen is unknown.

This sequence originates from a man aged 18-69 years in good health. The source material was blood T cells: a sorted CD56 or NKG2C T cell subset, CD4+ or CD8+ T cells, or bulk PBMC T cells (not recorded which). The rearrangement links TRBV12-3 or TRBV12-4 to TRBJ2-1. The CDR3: CASSLVGEQFF.